Presented here are 19 T cell receptor beta chains from one specimen sequenced in a study of shared clonotypes between healthy human individuals. The assay was immunoSEQ multiplex PCR, and TCRdb's table has in-frame clones only and misses some. The sample consists of 550,000 to 750,000 clones, 92% of them appearing once. Naive CD8 isolation took CD45RO-negative cells positively selected for CCR7 and excluded terminally differentiated effector memory CD45RA+ cells. Sequences were obtained from naive CD8+ T cells sorted from blood. Source of these receptors: a man aged 30-40 years in good health.

V usage is TRBV18 and J usage is TRBJ2-2; unclear D gene. CDR3 length equals 15 residues. V was pared by 3 bases and J by 1 base, with 9 bases between. Germline assignment: CDR1 KGHSH and CDR2 LQKENI. The CDR3 coding sequence is TGTGCCAGCTCACCTCCCCAAGGGAACACCGGGGAGCTGTTTTTT. Protein: CASSPPQGNTGELFF.

This chain uses TRBV5-6 with TRBJ2-7; 7 positions agree with TRBD2. V was clipped by 4 bases and J by 2 bases; unmatched bases: 12. The CDR3 sequence is 16 residues long. In germline, CDR1 is SGHDT, CDR2 YYEEEE. CDR3 in amino acids: CASSHVGTTLTYEQYF. Here the CDR3 DNA reads TGTGCCAGCAGCCACGTCGGGACTACCCTAACCTACGAGCAGTACTTC. The whole variable domain, remainder taken from reference TRBV5-6 and TRBJ2-7, is DAGVTQSPTHLIKTRGQQVTLRCSPKSGHDTVSWYQQALGQGPQFIFQYYEEEERQRGNFPDRFSGHQFPNYSSELNVNALLLGDSALYLCASSHVGTTLTYEQYFGPGTRLTVT.

V gene TRBV7-9 combines with J gene TRBJ1-3; perhaps TRBD1 as D (5 bases). The CDR3 covers 16 residues. Germline V CDR1 and CDR2: SEHNR, FQNEAQ (reference sequence). The ends were cut back, 5 bases at V and 0 bases at J, with 14 bases in the middle. CDR3 DNA sequence: TGTGCCAGCAGCCACCCGACAGATTACTCTGGAAACACCATATATTTT. Translating gives CASSHPTDYSGNTIYF. Full variable domain (rest looked up from reference TRBV7-9 and TRBJ1-3): DTGVSQNPRHKITKRGQNVTFRCDPISEHNRLYWYRQTLGQGPEFLTYFQNEAQLEKSRLLSDRFSAERPKGSFSTLEIQRTEQGDSAMYLCASSHPTDYSGNTIYFGEGSWLTVV.

As regards this clone: The sample holds other DNA sequences that translate to the same CDR3. The rearrangement joins TRBV9 to TRBJ2-7, with D possibly TRBD1 on 5 matching bases. Germline V gene sequence: CDR1 SGDLS, CDR2 YYNGEE. V was trimmed by 0 bases and J by 0 bases, leaving 7 bases between them. This CDR3 has 14 amino acids. CDR3: CASSVGQSSYEQYF. The CDR3 bases are TGTGCCAGCAGCGTAGGACAGTCCTCCTACGAGCAGTACTTC.

This chain connects TRBV13 to TRBJ2-1, with 8 nucleotides matching TRBD2. Trimming removed 5 bases from V and 9 bases from J; junction bases left unmatched: 3. The CDR3 extends over 12 amino acids. Germline V gene sequence: CDR1 PRHDT, CDR2 FYEKMQ (reference sequence). This chain's CDR3 is CASSGTRGEQFF. The DNA of the CDR3 is TGTGCCAGCAGCGGGACTAGAGGTGAGCAGTTCTTC. Supplemented by reference TRBV13 and TRBJ2-1, the full variable domain reads AAGVIQSPRHLIKEKRETATLKCYPIPRHDTVYWYQQGPGQDPQFLISFYEKMQSDKGSIPDRFSAQQFSDYHSELNMSSLELGDSALYFCASSGTRGEQFFGPGTRLTVL.

The J gene is TRBJ1-3, the V gene TRBV7-9, with D perhaps matching TRBD1 (5 bases). Germline CDR1 is SEHNR and CDR2 is FQNEAQ (reference sequence). The CDR3 spans 13 residues. Trimming shortened V by 5 bases and J by 1 base, and 6 bases separated the two germline ends. As DNA, the CDR3 is TGTGCCAGCAGCGAGGGGTCTGGAAACACCATATATTTT. Translating gives CASSEGSGNTIYF.

This chain uses TRBV2 with TRBJ1-2; D ambiguous. Between the trimmed V and J ends, which lost 7 bases and 8 bases, there was a span of 14 bases. The CDR3 covers 12 residues. In germline, CDR1 is SNHLY, CDR2 FYNNEI. The CDR3 sequence: CASKSRALGYTF. The CDR3 DNA is TGTGCCAGCAAATCCCGCGCACTCGGCTACACCTTC.

The J gene is TRBJ1-1, the V gene TRBV10-3; 7 bases map to TRBD1. V was clipped by 4 bases and J by 1 base; unmatched bases: 3. The germline gives CDR1 ENHRY, CDR2 SYGVKD. This CDR3 is built from 14 residues. CDR3 bases: TGTGCCATCAGTGTGGGACAGTCGAACACTGAAGCTTTCTTT. Protein: CAISVGQSNTEAFF.

The CDR3 is CASSPRGTAYGYTF. The DNA of the CDR3 is TGTGCCAGCAGCCCCCGCGGGACAGCATATGGCTACACCTTC. This chain joins TRBV6-5 and TRBJ1-2; 7 bases line up with TRBD1. The CDR3 spans 14 residues. Germline CDR1 reads MNHEY; CDR2 reads SVGAGI. The junction had 9 bases not matched to a gene; V was cut back by 6 bases and J by 5 bases.

In regard to this clone: The sample has other DNA sequences that encode this CDR3 too. The chain is built from TRBV28 and TRBJ2-7; TRBD1 matches at 8 bases. The J segment lost 1 base and the V segment lost 3 bases, leaving 5 bases of the junction unmatched. CDR3 length: 15 residues. Germline loops: CDR1 MDHEN, CDR2 SYDVKM. The CDR3 region is CASSFRGRTSYEQYF. The CDR3, as DNA: TGTGCCAGCAGTTTCAGGGGGCGCACATCCTACGAGCAGTACTTC.

The CDR3 nucleotides are TGTGCCAGCAGCTCAGGGGGTTTAACCTACGAGCAGTACTTC. Its translation is CASSSGGLTYEQYF. This rearrangement joins TRBV11-2 to TRBJ2-7; TRBD1 matches at 7 bases. V shed 4 bases and J 2 bases; nucleotides not matched to a gene: 5. The CDR3 has 14 amino acids. Germline V CDR1 and CDR2: SGHAT, FQNNGV. Supplemented by reference TRBV11-2 and TRBJ2-7, the full variable domain reads EAGVAQSPRYKIIEKRQSVAFWCNPISGHATLYWYQQILGQGPKLLIQFQNNGVVDDSQLPKDRFSAERLKGVDSTLKIQPAKLEDSAVYLCASSSGGLTYEQYFGPGTRLTVT.

The chain has TRBV6-5 and TRBJ2-7; D is perhaps TRBD2 (5 bases). This CDR3 comprises 13 residues. The V gene's germline CDR1 is MNHEY and CDR2 SVGAGI. Between the trimmed V and J ends, which lost 0 bases and 6 bases, there was a span of 9 bases. The CDR3 protein is CASSYSRGSEQYF. CDR3 in DNA: TGTGCCAGCAGTTACTCGAGAGGGTCCGAGCAGTACTTC.

The V and J genes are TRBV9 and TRBJ2-2; 7 positions match TRBD1. CDR3 length: 15 residues. Germline V gene data show CDR1 as SGDLS and CDR2 as YYNGEE. V was clipped by 0 bases and J by 3 bases; unmatched bases: 2. The CDR3 sequence is CASSVGRGYTGELFF. CDR3 bases: TGTGCCAGCAGCGTAGGCAGGGGGTACACCGGGGAGCTGTTTTTT.

J is TRBJ2-7 and V is TRBV6-5; no clear D gene. Germline V gene lookup returns CDR1 MNHEY and CDR2 SVGAGI. V was cut by 5 bases and J by 3 bases, with 8 bases left in between. The CDR3 runs 12 residues. Here the CDR3 reads CASSADGYEQYF. The CDR3 nucleotides are TGTGCCAGCAGTGCGGACGGCTACGAGCAGTACTTC.

This rearrangement joins TRBV9 to TRBJ2-4; D call uncertain. Trimming removed 3 bases at V and 4 bases at J, with 5 bases between. The CDR3 contains 12 residues. The germline gives CDR1 SGDLS, CDR2 YYNGEE. The CDR3 sequence is CASSGEKNIQYF. In nucleotides, the CDR3 is TGTGCCAGCAGCGGGGAAAAAAACATTCAGTACTTC.

In nucleotides, the CDR3 is TGTGCCAGCAGTCGGTCTAGCGGGAGTTTCACCTACGAGCAGTACTTC. Translating gives CASSRSSGSFTYEQYF. The J gene is TRBJ2-5, the V gene TRBV2, with 10 bases fitting TRBD2. The last part of the DNA fits TRBJ2-7 better; the J call may be wrong. The CDR3 is made up of 16 amino acids. Germline CDR1 is SNHLY and CDR2 is FYNNEI.

The V call is TRBV9, the J call TRBJ2-3, with 8 nucleotides matching TRBD2. V lost 5 bases and J lost 3; bases outside the gene matches: 8. The CDR3 runs 15 residues. Germline CDR1 SGDLS, CDR2 YYNGEE. The CDR3 is CASSRSGTRTDTQYF. Here the CDR3 DNA reads TGTGCCAGCAGTCGTAGCGGGACTCGTACAGATACGCAGTATTTT.

The V gene is TRBV28, the J gene TRBJ2-1; D possibly uses TRBD1 or TRBD2 (7 bases each). Germline values: CDR1 MDHEN, CDR2 SYDVKM. The CDR3 loop spans 17 amino acids. V was cut by 5 bases and J by 7 bases, with 24 bases left in between. This CDR3 is CASSPRQGGPEPNEQFF. The DNA for the CDR3 is TGTGCCAGCAGTCCGAGACAGGGAGGGCCTGAGCCGAATGAGCAGTTCTTC.

This chain joins TRBV27 and TRBJ2-4; D unclear. The CDR3 contains 14 residues. Trimming removed 6 bases at V and 3 bases at J, with 12 bases between. CDR1 is MNHEY and CDR2 is SMNVEV in the germline V gene (reference sequence). This CDR3 reads CASSIGLDKNIQYF. CDR3 DNA: TGTGCCAGCAGCATCGGGTTGGACAAAAACATTCAGTACTTC.